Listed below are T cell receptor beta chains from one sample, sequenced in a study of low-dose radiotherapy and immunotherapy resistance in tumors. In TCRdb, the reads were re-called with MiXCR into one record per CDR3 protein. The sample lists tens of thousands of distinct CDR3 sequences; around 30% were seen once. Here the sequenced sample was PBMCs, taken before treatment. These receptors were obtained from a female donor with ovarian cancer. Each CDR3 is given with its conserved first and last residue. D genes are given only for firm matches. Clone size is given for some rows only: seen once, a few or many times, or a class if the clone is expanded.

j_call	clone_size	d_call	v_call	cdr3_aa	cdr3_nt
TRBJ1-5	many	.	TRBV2	CASSAGANQPQHF	TGTGCCAGCAGTGCCGGAGCCAATCAGCCCCAGCATTTT
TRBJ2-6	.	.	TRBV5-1	CASSLDGTGANVLTF	TGCGCCAGCAGCTTGGACGGTACCGGGGCCAACGTCCTGACTTTC
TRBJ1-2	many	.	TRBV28	CASSSGQGSTYGYTF	TGTGCCAGCAGTTCCGGCCAGGGGTCTACCTATGGCTACACCTTC
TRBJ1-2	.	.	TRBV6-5	CASSRPSVGAQGYTF	TGTGCCAGCAGCCGCCCCAGCGTAGGGGCGCAGGGCTACACCTTC
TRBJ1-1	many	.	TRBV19	CASSTAGGSTNTEAFF	TGTGCCAGTAGTACTGCCGGGGGATCTACGAACACTGAAGCTTTCTTT
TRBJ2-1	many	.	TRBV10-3	CAISAQNEQFF	TGTGCCATCAGTGCCCAGAATGAGCAGTTCTTC
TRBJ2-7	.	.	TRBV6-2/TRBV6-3	CASSYGGAVEQYF	TGTGCCAGCAGTTACGGGGGGGCCGTGGAGCAGTACTTC
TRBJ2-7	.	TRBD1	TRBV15	CATSRGTGVGEQYF	TGTGCCACCAGCAGAGGAACAGGGGTGGGAGAGCAGTACTTC
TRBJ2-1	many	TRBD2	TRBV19	CASSRAGGDEQFF	TGTGCCAGTAGCCGCGCGGGAGGGGATGAGCAGTTCTTC
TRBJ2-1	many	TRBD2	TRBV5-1	CASSLSSGRLHNEQFF	TGCGCCAGCAGCTTGAGTAGCGGGAGGCTTCACAATGAGCAGTTCTTC
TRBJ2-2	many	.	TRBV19	CASSIHDSSGELFF	TGTGCCAGTAGTATTCACGACTCTTCAGGGGAGCTGTTTTTT
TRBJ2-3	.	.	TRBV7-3	CASTPGLLRDRSTDTQYF	TGTGCCAGCACCCCGGGACTGCTGCGTGATCGTAGCACAGATACGCAGTATTTT
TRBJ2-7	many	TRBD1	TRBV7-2	CASSLALGQGVSSSYEQYF	TGTGCCAGCAGCTTAGCGTTGGGACAGGGGGTCTCGAGCTCCTACGAGCAGTACTTC
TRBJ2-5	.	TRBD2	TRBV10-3	CAISEGTSGMETQYF	TGTGCCATCAGTGAGGGGACTAGCGGGATGGAGACCCAGTACTTC
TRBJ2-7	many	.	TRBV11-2	CASSLGVRRYELEQYF	TGTGCCAGCAGCTTAGGCGTCAGGAGGTACGAGCTGGAGCAGTACTTC
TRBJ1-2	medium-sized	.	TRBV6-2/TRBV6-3	CASTNRPDYGYTF	TGTGCCAGCACCAATAGGCCTGACTATGGCTACACCTTC
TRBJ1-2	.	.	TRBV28	CAAVGRGIGGYTF	TGTGCCGCAGTAGGCCGCGGGATTGGTGGCTACACCTTC
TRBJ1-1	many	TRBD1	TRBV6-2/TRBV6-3	CASTITGVTEAFF	TGTGCCAGCACCATTACAGGGGTCACTGAAGCTTTCTTT
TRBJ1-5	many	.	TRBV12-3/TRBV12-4	CASSLAFLESNQPQHF	TGTGCCAGCAGTTTAGCGTTCCTGGAAAGCAATCAGCCCCAGCATTTT
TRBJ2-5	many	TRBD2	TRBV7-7	CASSSGTSGSETQYF	TGTGCTAGCAGCTCCGGGACTAGCGGGTCAGAGACCCAGTACTTC
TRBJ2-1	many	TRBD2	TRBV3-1	CASVRKREDEKQFF	TGTGCCAGCGTAAGGAAGCGGGAGGACGAAAAGCAGTTCTTC
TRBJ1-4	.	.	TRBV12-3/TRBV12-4	CASSLGGTGEKLFF	TGTGCCAGCAGTTTAGGGGGTACCGGTGAAAAACTGTTTTTT